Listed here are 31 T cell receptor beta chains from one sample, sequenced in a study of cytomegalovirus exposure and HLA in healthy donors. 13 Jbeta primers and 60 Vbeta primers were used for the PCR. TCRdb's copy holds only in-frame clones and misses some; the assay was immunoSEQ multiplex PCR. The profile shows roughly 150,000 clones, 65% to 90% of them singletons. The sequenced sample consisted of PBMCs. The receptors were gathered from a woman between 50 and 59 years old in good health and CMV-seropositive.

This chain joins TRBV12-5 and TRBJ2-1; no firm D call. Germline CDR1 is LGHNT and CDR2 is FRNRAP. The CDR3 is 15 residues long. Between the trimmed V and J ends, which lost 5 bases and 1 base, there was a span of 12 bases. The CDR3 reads CASGGRASSYNEQFF. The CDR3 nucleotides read TGTGCTAGTGGTGGGCGCGCTTCATCCTACAATGAGCAGTTCTTC.

The CDR3 region has the DNA TGTGCCAGTAAGGCAGGGGGCTTTAGGAGAAGCAATCAGCCCCAGCATTTT. It specifies CASKAGGFRRSNQPQHF. The chain combines TRBV19 with TRBJ1-5; the match to TRBD1 covers 8 bases. Germline V gives CDR1 LNHDA, CDR2 SQIVND (reference sequence). J was trimmed by 1 base and V by 7 bases; bases with no gene match: 12. The CDR3 spans 17 residues.

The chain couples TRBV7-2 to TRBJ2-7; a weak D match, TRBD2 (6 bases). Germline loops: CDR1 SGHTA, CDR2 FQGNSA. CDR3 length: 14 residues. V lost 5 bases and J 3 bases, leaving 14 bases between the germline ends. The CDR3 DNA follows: TGTGCCAGCAGCATTGGACTCGGGGGCTACGAGCAGTACTTC. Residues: CASSIGLGGYEQYF.

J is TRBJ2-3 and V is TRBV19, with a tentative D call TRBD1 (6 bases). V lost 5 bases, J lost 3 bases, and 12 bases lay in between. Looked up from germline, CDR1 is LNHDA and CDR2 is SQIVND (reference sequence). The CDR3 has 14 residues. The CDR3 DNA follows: TGTGCCAGTAGTTTAGGACAGTTAACAGATACGCAGTATTTT. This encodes CASSLGQLTDTQYF.

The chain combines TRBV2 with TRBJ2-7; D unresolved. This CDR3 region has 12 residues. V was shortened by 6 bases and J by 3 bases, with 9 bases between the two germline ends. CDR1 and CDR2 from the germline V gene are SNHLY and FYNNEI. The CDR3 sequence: CASSTENYEQYF. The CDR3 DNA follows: TGTGCCAGCAGCACAGAGAACTACGAGCAGTACTTC.

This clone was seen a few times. This CDR3 reads CTSSPRQGYEQYF. The CDR3 DNA reads TGCACCAGCAGCCCACGGCAGGGATACGAGCAGTACTTC. The chain recombines TRBV1 with TRBJ2-7; whether TRBD1, the table's D call, matches the DNA was not checked. TRBV1 is given as a pseudogene. The CDR3 extends over 13 amino acids.

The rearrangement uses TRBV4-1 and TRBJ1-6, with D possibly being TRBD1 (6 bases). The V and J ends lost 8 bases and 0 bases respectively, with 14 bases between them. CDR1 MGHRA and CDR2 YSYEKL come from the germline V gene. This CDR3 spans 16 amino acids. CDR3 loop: CASRDILSSYNSPLHF. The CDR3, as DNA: TGCGCCAGCCGGGACATCTTAAGCTCCTATAATTCACCCCTCCACTTT.

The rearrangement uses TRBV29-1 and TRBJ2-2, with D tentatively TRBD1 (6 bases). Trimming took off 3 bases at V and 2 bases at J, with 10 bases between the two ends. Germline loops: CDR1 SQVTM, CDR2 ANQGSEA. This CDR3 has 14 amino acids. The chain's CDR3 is CSVDGQTNTGELFF. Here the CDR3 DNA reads TGCAGCGTTGACGGACAGACTAACACCGGGGAGCTGTTTTTT.

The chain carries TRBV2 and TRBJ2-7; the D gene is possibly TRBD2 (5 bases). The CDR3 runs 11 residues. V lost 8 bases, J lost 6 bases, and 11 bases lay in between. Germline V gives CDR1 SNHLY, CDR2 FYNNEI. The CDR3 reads CASRGELEQYF. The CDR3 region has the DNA TGTGCCAGCCGTGGGGAGCTCGAGCAGTACTTC.

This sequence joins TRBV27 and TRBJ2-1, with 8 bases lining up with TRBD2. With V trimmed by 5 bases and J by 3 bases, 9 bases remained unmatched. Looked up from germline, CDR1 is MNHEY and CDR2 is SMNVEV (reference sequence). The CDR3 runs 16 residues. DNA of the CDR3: TGTGCCAGCAGTCCACTCAGCGGGGGAGGCTACAATGAGCAGTTCTTC. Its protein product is CASSPLSGGGYNEQFF.

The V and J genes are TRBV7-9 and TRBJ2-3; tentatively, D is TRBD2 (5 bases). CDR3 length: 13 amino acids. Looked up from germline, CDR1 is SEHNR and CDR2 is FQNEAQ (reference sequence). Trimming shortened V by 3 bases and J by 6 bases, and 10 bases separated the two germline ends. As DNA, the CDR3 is TGTGCCAGCAGCTTCCCCCCGGGGGATACGCAGTATTTT. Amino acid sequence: CASSFPPGDTQYF.

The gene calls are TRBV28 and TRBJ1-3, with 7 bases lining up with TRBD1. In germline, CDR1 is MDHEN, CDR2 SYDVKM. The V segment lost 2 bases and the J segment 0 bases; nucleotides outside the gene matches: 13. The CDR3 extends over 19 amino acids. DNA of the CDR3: TGTGCCAGCAGTTTAGCACTTCCGGGACAGACTGGCTCTGGAAACACCATATATTTT. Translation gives CASSLALPGQTGSGNTIYF.

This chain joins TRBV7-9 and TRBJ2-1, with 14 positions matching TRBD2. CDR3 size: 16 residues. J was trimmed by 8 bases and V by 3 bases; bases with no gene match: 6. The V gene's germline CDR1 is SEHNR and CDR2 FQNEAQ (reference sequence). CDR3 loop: CASSFSTSGGAYEQFF. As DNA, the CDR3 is TGTGCCAGCAGCTTTTCGACTAGCGGGGGGGCCTATGAGCAGTTCTTC.

The CDR3 DNA follows: TGCGCCAGCAGTGACGGACAGGGGCTCTACAATGAGCAGTTCTTC. This encodes CASSDGQGLYNEQFF. V and J are TRBV10-2 and TRBJ2-1; 9 positions agree with TRBD1. Germline values: CDR1 WSHSY, CDR2 SAAADI. The CDR3 extends over 15 amino acids. With 3 bases clipped from V and 3 bases from J, the junction kept 3 bases outside the gene matches.

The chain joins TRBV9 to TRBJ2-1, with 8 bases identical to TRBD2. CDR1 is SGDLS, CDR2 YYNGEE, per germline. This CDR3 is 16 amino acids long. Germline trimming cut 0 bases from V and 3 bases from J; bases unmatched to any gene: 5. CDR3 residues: CASSVAGGGNYNEQFF. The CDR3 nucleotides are TGTGCCAGCAGCGTAGCCGGCGGGGGGAACTACAATGAGCAGTTCTTC.

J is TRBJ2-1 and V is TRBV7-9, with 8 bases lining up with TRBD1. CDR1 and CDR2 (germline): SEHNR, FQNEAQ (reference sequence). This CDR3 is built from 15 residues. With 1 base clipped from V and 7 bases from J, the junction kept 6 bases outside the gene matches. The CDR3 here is CASSLGGQGRNEQFF. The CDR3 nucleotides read TGTGCCAGCAGCTTAGGAGGACAGGGTCGAAATGAGCAGTTCTTC.

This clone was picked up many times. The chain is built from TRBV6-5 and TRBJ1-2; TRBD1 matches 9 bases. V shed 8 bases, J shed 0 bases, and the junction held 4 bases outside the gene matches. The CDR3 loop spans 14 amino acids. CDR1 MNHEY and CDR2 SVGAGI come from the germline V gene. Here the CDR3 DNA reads TGTGCCAGCGAAGACAGGGGGACTAACTATGGCTACACCTTC. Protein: CASEDRGTNYGYTF.

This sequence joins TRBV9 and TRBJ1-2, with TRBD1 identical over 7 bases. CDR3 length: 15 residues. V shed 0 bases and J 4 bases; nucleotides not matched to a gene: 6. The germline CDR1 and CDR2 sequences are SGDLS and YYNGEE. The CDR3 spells CASSVEGRGFYGYTF. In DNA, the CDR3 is TGTGCCAGCAGCGTAGAGGGCAGGGGGTTCTATGGCTACACCTTC.

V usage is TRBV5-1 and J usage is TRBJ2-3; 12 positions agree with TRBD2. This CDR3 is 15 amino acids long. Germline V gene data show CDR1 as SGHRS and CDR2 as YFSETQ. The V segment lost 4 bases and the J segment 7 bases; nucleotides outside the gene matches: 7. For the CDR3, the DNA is TGCGCCAGCAGCCCGACTAGCGGGGGCGGTCATACGCAGTATTTT. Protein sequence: CASSPTSGGGHTQYF.

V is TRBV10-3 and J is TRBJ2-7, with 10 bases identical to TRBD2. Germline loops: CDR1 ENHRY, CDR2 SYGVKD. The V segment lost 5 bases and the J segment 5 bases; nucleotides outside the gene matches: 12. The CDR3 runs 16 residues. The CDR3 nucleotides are TGTGCCATCAGTTATGGGGCCAGCGGGAGGGGAAACGAGCAGTACTTC. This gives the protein CAISYGASGRGNEQYF.

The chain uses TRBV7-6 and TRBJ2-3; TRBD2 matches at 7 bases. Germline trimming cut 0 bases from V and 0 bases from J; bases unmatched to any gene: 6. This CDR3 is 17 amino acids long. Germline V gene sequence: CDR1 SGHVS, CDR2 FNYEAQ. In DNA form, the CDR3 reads TGTGCCAGCAGCTTAGCGGGGCGGGGGACTAGCACAGATACGCAGTATTTT. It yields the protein CASSLAGRGTSTDTQYF.

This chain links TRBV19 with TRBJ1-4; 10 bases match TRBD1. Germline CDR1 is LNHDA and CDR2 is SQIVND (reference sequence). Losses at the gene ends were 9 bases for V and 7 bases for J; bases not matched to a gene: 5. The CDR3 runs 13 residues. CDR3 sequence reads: CASRQGAREKLFF. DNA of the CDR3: TGTGCCAGCCGACAGGGGGCGCGTGAAAAACTGTTTTTT.

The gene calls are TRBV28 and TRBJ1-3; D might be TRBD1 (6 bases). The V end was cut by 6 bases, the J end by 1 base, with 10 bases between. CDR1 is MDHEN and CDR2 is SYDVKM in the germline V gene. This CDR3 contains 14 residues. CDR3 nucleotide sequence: TGTGCCAGCAGAAACCAGGGGTCTGGAAACACCATATATTTT. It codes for CASRNQGSGNTIYF.

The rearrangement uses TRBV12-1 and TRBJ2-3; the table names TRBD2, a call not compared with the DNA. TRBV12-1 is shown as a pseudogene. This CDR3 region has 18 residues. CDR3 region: CASSIPPSTSETTDTQYF. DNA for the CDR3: TGTGCCAGCAGCATCCCCCCTAGCACCTCCGAGACCACAGATACGCAGTATTTT.

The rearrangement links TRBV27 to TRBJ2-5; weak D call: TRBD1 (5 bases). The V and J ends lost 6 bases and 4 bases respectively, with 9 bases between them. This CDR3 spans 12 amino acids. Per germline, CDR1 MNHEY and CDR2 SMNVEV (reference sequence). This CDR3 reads CASRGDRETQYF. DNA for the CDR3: TGTGCCAGCAGAGGGGATCGAGAGACCCAGTACTTC.

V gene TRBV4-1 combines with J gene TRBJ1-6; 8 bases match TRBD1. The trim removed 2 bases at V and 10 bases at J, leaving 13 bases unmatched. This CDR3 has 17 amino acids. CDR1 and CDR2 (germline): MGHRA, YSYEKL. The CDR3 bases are TGCGCCAGCAGCCAAAACCCCCAGACAGGGGCAGGGTCACCCCTCCACTTT. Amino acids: CASSQNPQTGAGSPLHF.

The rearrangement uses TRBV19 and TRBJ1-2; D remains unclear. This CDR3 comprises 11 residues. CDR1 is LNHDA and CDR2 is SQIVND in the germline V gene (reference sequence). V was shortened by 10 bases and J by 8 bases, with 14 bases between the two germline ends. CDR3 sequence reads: CATHEVGGYTF. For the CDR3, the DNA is TGTGCCACCCACGAGGTTGGCGGCTACACCTTC.

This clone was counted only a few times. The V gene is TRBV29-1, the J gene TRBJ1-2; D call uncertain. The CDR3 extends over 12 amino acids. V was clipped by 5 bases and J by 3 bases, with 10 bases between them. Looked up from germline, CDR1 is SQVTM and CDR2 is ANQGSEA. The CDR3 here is CSVSSGYYGYTF. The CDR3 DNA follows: TGCAGCGTTTCTTCCGGTTACTATGGCTACACCTTC.

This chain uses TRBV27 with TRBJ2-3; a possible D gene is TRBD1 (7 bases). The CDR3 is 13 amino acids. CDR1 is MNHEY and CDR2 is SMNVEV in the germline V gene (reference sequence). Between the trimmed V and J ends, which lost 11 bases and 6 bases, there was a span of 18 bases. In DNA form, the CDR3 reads TGTGCCGCATGGAGGGGGCAAGGTGATACGCAGTATTTT. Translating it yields CAAWRGQGDTQYF.

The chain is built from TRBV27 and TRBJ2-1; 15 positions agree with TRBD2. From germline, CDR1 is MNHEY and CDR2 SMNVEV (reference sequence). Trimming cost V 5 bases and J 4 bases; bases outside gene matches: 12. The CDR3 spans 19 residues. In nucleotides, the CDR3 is TGTGCCAGCAGTCCGACGGGACTAGCGGGGGGCCTACCTTACAATGAGCAGTTCTTC. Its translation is CASSPTGLAGGLPYNEQFF.

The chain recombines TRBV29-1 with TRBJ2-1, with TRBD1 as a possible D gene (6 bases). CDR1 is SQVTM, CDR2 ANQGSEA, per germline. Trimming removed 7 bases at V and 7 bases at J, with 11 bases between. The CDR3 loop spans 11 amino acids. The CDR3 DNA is TGCAGCGCCGGAGGACAGAATGAGCAGTTCTTC. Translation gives CSAGGQNEQFF.